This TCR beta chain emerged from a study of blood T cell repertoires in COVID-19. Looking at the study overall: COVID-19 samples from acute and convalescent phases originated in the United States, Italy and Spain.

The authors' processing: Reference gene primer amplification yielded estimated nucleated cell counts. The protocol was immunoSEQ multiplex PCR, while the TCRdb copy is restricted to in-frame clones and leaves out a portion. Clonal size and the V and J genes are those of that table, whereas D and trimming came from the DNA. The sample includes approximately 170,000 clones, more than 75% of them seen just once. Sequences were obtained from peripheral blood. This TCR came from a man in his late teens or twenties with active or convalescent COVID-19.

The CDR3 DNA follows: TGTGCCAGCATCCCTACCCTAGCGGGAGAGGTAGCTTACAATGAGCAGTTCTTC. Protein sequence: CASIPTLAGEVAYNEQFF. J is TRBJ2-1 and V is TRBV7-9, with 10 bases lining up with TRBD2. Germline CDR1 SEHNR, CDR2 FQNEAQ (reference sequence). The V and J ends lost 7 bases and 4 bases, in that order; junction bases with no gene match: 16. This CDR3 contains 18 residues. Filled out from reference TRBV7-9 and TRBJ2-1, the complete variable domain reads DTGVSQNPRHKITKRGQNVTFRCDPISEHNRLYWYRQTLGQGPEFLTYFQNEAQLEKSRLLSDRFSAERPKGSFSTLEIQRTEQGDSAMYLCASIPTLAGEVAYNEQFFGPGTRLTVL.